This entry lists 12 T cell receptor beta chains sequenced from one sample in a study of blood T cell repertoires in COVID-19. Using immunoSEQ multiplex PCR, the repertoire was profiled, and TCRdb retains in-frame clones only, with some absent. Here the sample spans about 280,000 clones, around 90% being singletons. The source material was peripheral blood. These receptors were obtained from a young man with active or convalescent COVID-19.

This rearrangement joins TRBV3-1 (or the pseudogene TRBV3-2) to TRBJ1-5; 7 bases match TRBD1. This CDR3 contains 17 residues. CDR1 is LGHDT, CDR2 YNNKEL, per germline (reference sequence). Trimming took 0 bases from V and 6 from J; bases not matched to a gene: 11. The DNA of the CDR3 is TGTGCCAGCAGCCAAGATTCGGGCGGAGGGGGCGGTCAGCCCCAGCATTTT. It is translated as CASSQDSGGGGGQPQHF.

This clone came up once. Here the CDR3 reads CASSLTNWAQETQYF. The CDR3 DNA is TGTGCCAGCAGCTTAACGAATTGGGCGCAAGAGACCCAGTACTTC. J is TRBJ2-5 and V is TRBV7-8, with D uncertain. This CDR3 spans 15 amino acids. CDR1 and CDR2 (germline): SGHVS, FQNEAQ. Trimming pared 2 bases from V and 2 bases from J, leaving 12 bases between.

CDR3 amino acids: CASSVDNSLYNEQFF. CDR3 nucleotide sequence: TGTGCCAGCAGCGTAGATAACAGCCTCTACAATGAGCAGTTCTTC. The genes are TRBV9 and TRBJ2-1, with unresolved D. Trimming took off 0 bases at V and 3 bases at J, with 10 bases between the two ends. The CDR3 has 15 residues. Per the germline V gene, CDR1 is SGDLS and CDR2 is YYNGEE. The complete variable domain, with remaining parts taken from reference TRBV9 and TRBJ2-1, reads DSGVTQTPKHLITATGQRVTLRCSPRSGDLSVYWYQQSLDQGLQFLIQYYNGEERAKGNILERFSAQQFPDLHSELNLSSLELGDSALYFCASSVDNSLYNEQFFGPGTRLTVL.

The chain joins TRBV9 to TRBJ2-5, with D perhaps matching TRBD1 (6 bases). V was clipped by 3 bases and J by 4 bases, with 19 bases between them. CDR1 and CDR2 (germline): SGDLS, YYNGEE. The CDR3 consists of 16 residues. Here the CDR3 reads CASSGRGSTGSETQYF. In DNA form, the CDR3 reads TGTGCCAGCAGCGGTAGAGGATCAACAGGGTCAGAGACCCAGTACTTC. Full variable domain (missing parts from reference TRBV9 and TRBJ2-5): DSGVTQTPKHLITATGQRVTLRCSPRSGDLSVYWYQQSLDQGLQFLIQYYNGEERAKGNILERFSAQQFPDLHSELNLSSLELGDSALYFCASSGRGSTGSETQYFGPGTRLLVL.

The chain has TRBV19 and TRBJ1-5, with D maybe TRBD1 (6 bases). The CDR3 is 13 amino acids. The V end lost 5 bases, the J end lost 4 bases, and 9 bases lay between the germline ends. Germline V gene lookup returns CDR1 LNHDA and CDR2 SQIVND (reference sequence). CDR3 nucleotide sequence: TGTGCCAGTAGTCGTGGACAGAATCAGCCCCAGCATTTT. It translates to CASSRGQNQPQHF.

This chain uses TRBV18 with TRBJ1-2, with 7 bases lining up with TRBD1. Germline V CDR1 and CDR2: KGHSH, LQKENI. V lost 2 bases and J lost 1; bases outside the gene matches: 4. The CDR3 extends over 15 amino acids. The CDR3 bases are TGTGCCAGCTCACCATCGGGACAGATTAACTATGGCTACACCTTC. Its translation is CASSPSGQINYGYTF.

The rearrangement joins TRBV3-1 (or the pseudogene TRBV3-2) to TRBJ1-6; D is possibly TRBD1 (6 bases). The germline CDR1 and CDR2 sequences are LGHDT and YNNKEL (reference sequence). There are 14 residues in the CDR3. V gave up 3 bases and J gave up 9 bases, with 12 bases separating them. CDR3: CASSHGGGGSPLHF. The DNA of the CDR3 is TGTGCCAGCAGCCACGGAGGGGGGGGTTCACCCCTCCACTTT.

This sequence joins TRBV10-2 and TRBJ1-1; 7 nucleotides match TRBD1. CDR1 and CDR2 from the germline V gene are WSHSY and SAAADI. CDR3 length: 13 amino acids. The trim removed 5 bases at V and 7 bases at J, leaving 7 bases unmatched. CDR3 region: CASSRQGWNEAFF. Written as DNA, the CDR3 is TGCGCCAGCAGTAGACAGGGTTGGAATGAAGCTTTCTTT.

The chain links TRBV10-3 to TRBJ2-3; D ambiguous. The ends were cut back, 6 bases at V and 0 bases at J, with 13 bases in the middle. This CDR3 is built from 15 residues. Germline assignment: CDR1 ENHRY and CDR2 SYGVKD. CDR3 coding DNA: TGTGCCATCAGATCTAACAGCTATAGCACAGATACGCAGTATTTT. Residues: CAIRSNSYSTDTQYF.

The V gene is TRBV6-2 or TRBV6-3, the J gene TRBJ1-2; D unclear. V lost 5 bases, J lost 12 bases, and 19 bases lay in between. CDR1 and CDR2 from the germline V gene are MNHEY and SVGEGT. This CDR3 spans 13 amino acids. CDR3 loop: CASSALGRSENTF. The CDR3 DNA sequence: TGTGCCAGCAGTGCCCTAGGGAGGTCGGAAAACACCTTC.

On this clone itself: Additional DNA sequences in this sample encode the identical CDR3. The chain employs TRBV19 and TRBJ1-2; tentative D call: TRBD1 (5 bases). V was trimmed by 6 bases and J by 5 bases, leaving 13 bases between them. Germline CDR1 LNHDA, CDR2 SQIVND (reference sequence). The CDR3 contains 13 residues. The DNA for the CDR3 is TGTGCCAGTAGCCCCGGGGGATCTTATGGCTACACCTTC. Amino acids: CASSPGGSYGYTF. Full variable domain (rest looked up from reference TRBV19 and TRBJ1-2): DGGITQSPKYLFRKEGQNVTLSCEQNLNHDAMYWYRQDPGQGLRLIYYSQIVNDFQKGDIAEGYSVSREKKESFPLTVTSAQKNPTAFYLCASSPGGSYGYTFGSGTRLTVV.

This clone is a singleton in its sample. The chain combines TRBV23-1 with TRBJ2-6; possible D gene TRBD1, 6 bases. TRBV23-1 is sorted into the ORF group, with uncertain function. This CDR3 is 14 amino acids long. The germline V and J ends were trimmed by 4 bases and 15 bases, with 19 bases remaining between them. CDR3 nucleotide sequence: TGCGCCAGCAGTCGCAGGGGACCTTCTGGTGGCCTGACTTTC. Translated: CASSRRGPSGGLTF.